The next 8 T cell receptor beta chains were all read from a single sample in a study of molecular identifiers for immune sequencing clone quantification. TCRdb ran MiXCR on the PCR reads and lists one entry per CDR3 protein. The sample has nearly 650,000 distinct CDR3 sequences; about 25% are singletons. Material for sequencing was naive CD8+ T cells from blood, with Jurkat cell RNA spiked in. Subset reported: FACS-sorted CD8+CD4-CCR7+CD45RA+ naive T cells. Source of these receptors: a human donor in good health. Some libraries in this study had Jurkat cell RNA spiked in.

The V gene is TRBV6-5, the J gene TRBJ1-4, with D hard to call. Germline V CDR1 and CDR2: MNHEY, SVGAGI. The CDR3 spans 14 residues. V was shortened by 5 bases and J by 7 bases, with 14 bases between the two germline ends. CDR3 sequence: CASSPVMVGEKLFF. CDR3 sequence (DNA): TGTGCCAGCAGTCCTGTGATGGTGGGTGAAAAACTGTTTTTT.

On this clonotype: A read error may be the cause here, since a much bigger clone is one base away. The CDR3 sequence is CASSQAPWRGYEQYF. CDR3 bases: TGCGCCAGCAGCCAAGCTCCTTGGCGGGGCTACGAGCAGTACTTC. The chain carries TRBV4-3 and TRBJ2-7, with D possibly matching TRBD2 (6 bases). This CDR3 region has 15 residues. The germline V gene encodes CDR1 LGHNA and CDR2 YSLEER. Between the trimmed V and J ends, which lost 1 base and 3 bases, there was a span of 13 bases.

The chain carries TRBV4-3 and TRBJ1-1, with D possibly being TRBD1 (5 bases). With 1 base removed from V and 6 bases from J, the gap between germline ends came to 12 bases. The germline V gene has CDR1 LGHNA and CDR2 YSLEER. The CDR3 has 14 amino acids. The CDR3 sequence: CASSQVGTEAEAFF. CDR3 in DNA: TGCGCCAGCAGCCAAGTGGGGACGGAGGCTGAAGCTTTCTTT.

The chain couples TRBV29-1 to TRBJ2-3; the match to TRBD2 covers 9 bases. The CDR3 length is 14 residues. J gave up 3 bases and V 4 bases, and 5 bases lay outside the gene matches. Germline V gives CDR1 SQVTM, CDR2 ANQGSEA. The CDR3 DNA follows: TGCAGCGTTGGTCCTAGCGGGAAGACAGATACGCAGTATTTT. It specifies CSVGPSGKTDTQYF.

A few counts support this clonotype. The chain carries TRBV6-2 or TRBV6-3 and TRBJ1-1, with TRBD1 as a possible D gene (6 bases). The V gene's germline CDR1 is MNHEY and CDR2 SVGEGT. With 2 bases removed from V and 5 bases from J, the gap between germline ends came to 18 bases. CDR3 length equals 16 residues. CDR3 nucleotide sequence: TGTGCCAGCAGTTACCGGGGGGGGCCGCCCCGTACTGAAGCTTTCTTT. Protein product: CASSYRGGPPRTEAFF.

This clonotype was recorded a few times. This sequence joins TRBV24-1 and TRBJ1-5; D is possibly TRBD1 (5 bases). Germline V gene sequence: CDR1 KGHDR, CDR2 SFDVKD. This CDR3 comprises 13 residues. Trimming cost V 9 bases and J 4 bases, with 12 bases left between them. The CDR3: CATGRGGNQPQHF. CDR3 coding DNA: TGTGCCACCGGGCGGGGGGGGAATCAGCCCCAGCATTTT.

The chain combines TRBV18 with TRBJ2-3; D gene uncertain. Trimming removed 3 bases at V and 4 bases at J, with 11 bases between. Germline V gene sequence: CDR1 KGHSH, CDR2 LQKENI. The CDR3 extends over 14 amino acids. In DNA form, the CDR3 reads TGTGCCAGCTCACCTACGGACCTCGCAGATACGCAGTATTTT. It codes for CASSPTDLADTQYF.

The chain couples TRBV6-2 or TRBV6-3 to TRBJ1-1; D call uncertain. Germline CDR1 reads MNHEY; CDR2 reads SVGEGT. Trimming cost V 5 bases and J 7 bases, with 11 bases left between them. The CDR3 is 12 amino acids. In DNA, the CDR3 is TGTGCCAGCAGTCCCGGGCACTTTGAAGCTTTCTTT. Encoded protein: CASSPGHFEAFF.